This T cell receptor beta chain was profiled in a study of monozygotic twins with inflammatory bowel disease. For this clonotype: Its target is not known.

Points from the study as a whole: Patient-to-patient differences in immunosuppressive treatment may have added variability to the repertoires. IBD patients showed reduced TCRbeta diversity (inverse Simpson) versus healthy co-twins. Healthy twins shared more clonotypes with others than IBD patients, most markedly active ones.

This CDR3 has 14 amino acids. The germline V gene has CDR1 KGHDR and CDR2 SFDVKD. TCRdb reprocessed the 5' RACE reads and stores each CDR3 protein as one record, lacking DNA. This table lists approximately 340,000 distinct CDR3 sequences. The chain links TRBV24-1 to TRBJ2-7; TCRdb indicates TRBD2, and absent DNA this call remains unverified. The sequence was collected from a human donor with ulcerative colitis or Crohn's disease, or a healthy co-twin of an affected twin (not recorded which). Material for sequencing was blood. CDR3 amino acids: CATKRLAGVSEQYF.